A single sample is the source of the 5 T cell receptor beta chains below, sequenced in a study of naive and memory T cell subsets. Findings and limits, study-wide: Especially in CD8 cells, naive repertoires contained a few larger clonotypes, possibly CD45RA-re-expressing memory cells.

The antigens of these receptors remain unknown. An equimolar mix of two oligonucleotides served as the beta constant-region primer for TRBC1 and TRBC2. Ligated cDNA was amplified by four rounds of PCR with nested alpha and beta constant-region primers and SP2. MiXCR, run by TCRdb on the UMI-ligation and nested PCR reads, gives a single entry per CDR3 protein. The table records 99,000 or so distinct CDR3 sequences, approximately 15% of them present only once. Specimen: naive CD8+ T cells from blood. The receptors here all came from a human donor in good health.

This clonotype has more than one count but fewer than ten. The chain recombines TRBV7-2 with TRBJ2-1; D not resolved. Germline V gives CDR1 SGHTA, CDR2 FQGNSA. V was cut by 3 bases and J by 6 bases, with 15 bases left in between. The CDR3 extends over 15 amino acids. The CDR3 DNA follows: TGTGCCAGCAGCTTCCCGGCTAGGTTGGGCAATGAGCAGTTCTTC. This codes for CASSFPARLGNEQFF.

The genes are TRBV15 and TRBJ2-5; TRBD1 might be the D (5 bases). Looked up from germline, CDR1 is LNHNV and CDR2 is YYDKDF (reference sequence). The CDR3 length is 12 residues. The V and J ends lost 6 bases and 4 bases respectively, with 9 bases between them. The CDR3 sequence is CATSSGLETQYF. The CDR3 nucleotides read TGTGCCACCAGTTCAGGGTTAGAGACCCAGTACTTC. Together with reference TRBV15 and TRBJ2-5, the CDR3 gives the full variable domain: DAMVIQNPRYQVTQFGKPVTLSCSQTLNHNVMYWYQQKSSQAPKLLFHYYDKDFNNEADTPDNFQSRRPNTSFCFLDIRSPGLGDTAMYLCATSSGLETQYFGPGTRLLVL.

This clonotype has a count of ten or more. The chain couples TRBV7-6 to TRBJ1-1, with 8 bases matching TRBD1. CDR1 and CDR2 (germline): SGHVS, FNYEAQ. Trimming cost V 3 bases and J 6 bases; bases outside gene matches: 3. The CDR3 is 13 residues long. The CDR3: CASSFTTGAEAFF. The CDR3 DNA reads as TGTGCCAGCAGCTTCACGACAGGGGCTGAAGCTTTCTTT.

The chain has TRBV7-2 and TRBJ2-7, with D unresolved. Germline values: CDR1 SGHTA, CDR2 FQGNSA. V lost 5 bases and J lost 1, with 15 bases in between. CDR3 length: 15 residues. The chain's CDR3 is CASSLLLDRSYEQYF. In nucleotides, the CDR3 is TGTGCCAGCAGCCTTCTGTTGGACCGATCCTACGAGCAGTACTTC.

This chain uses TRBV6-2 or TRBV6-3 with TRBJ2-1, with D uncertain. The CDR3 runs 19 residues. Germline V gene lookup returns CDR1 MNHEY and CDR2 SVGEGT. Trimming shortened V by 5 bases and J by 0 bases, and 23 bases separated the two germline ends. The CDR3 region is CASSQQGLLTTSSYNEQFF. Written as DNA, the CDR3 is TGTGCCAGCAGTCAACAAGGGCTCTTAACCACGAGCTCCTACAATGAGCAGTTCTTC.